Given below is one T cell receptor (beta chain) in context. This record comes from a study of cytomegalovirus exposure and HLA in healthy donors. The PCR contained 60 Vbeta and 13 Jbeta primers. The method was immunoSEQ multiplex PCR; TCRdb's version includes in-frame clones alone and lacks a portion of them. This table has 150,000 to 200,000 clones, approximately 85% appearing once. The CDR3 covers 14 residues. Sequencing was carried out using PBMCs. The chain is built from TRBV21-1 and TRBJ1-3. TRBV21-1 represents a pseudogene. The receptor comes from a man aged 18 to 30 in good health and CMV-seropositive. The CDR3 DNA is TGTGCCAGCAGCGGAGGGGTCTCTGGAAACACCATATATTTT. Amino acids: CASSGGVSGNTIYF.